Presented here are 7 T cell receptor beta chains from one specimen sequenced in a study of T cells in Graves' hyperthyroidism and ophthalmopathy. Using RNA transcripts as the source, TCR beta CDR3 regions were amplified. Carried out on the TCR CDR3, a first-round RT-PCR used the HTBI primer set. Via MiXCR, TCRdb re-called the multiplex PCR reads, giving one row per CDR3 protein. The repertoire has about 640,000 distinct CDR3 sequences, around 20% of them found once; the top ten carry 34%. Sequencing was carried out using blood. The source is a man aged 30 to 45 with Graves' ophthalmopathy.

J is TRBJ2-2 and V is TRBV7-8; either TRBD1 or TRBD2 may fit D (6 bases each). In germline, CDR1 is SGHVS, CDR2 FQNEAQ. Trimming removed 5 bases from V and 3 bases from J, with 22 bases in between. CDR3 length: 18 residues. The CDR3: CASSQGNDFRGHTGELFF. CDR3 coding DNA: TGTGCCAGCAGCCAAGGAAACGACTTCCGGGGGCACACCGGGGAGCTGTTTTTT.

The genes are TRBV10-2 and TRBJ1-1; D remains ambiguous. The germline V gene has CDR1 WSHSY and CDR2 SAAADI. The CDR3 has 15 amino acids. Trimming pared 0 bases from V and 4 bases from J, leaving 12 bases between. The CDR3 DNA is TGCGCCAGCAGTGAGTCCTACCAGACGGGCACTGAAGCTTTCTTT. Residues: CASSESYQTGTEAFF.

This clonotype was detected ten times or more. The chain joins TRBV5-1 to TRBJ2-7; D is possibly TRBD2 (5 bases). The CDR3 loop spans 15 amino acids. Looked up from germline, CDR1 is SGHRS and CDR2 is YFSETQ. V was clipped by 1 base and J by 5 bases, with 16 bases between them. CDR3 bases: TGCGCCAGCAGCTTGAGGTACGAGGGTCGCGACGAGCAGTACTTC. Residues: CASSLRYEGRDEQYF.

This sequence joins TRBV5-4 and TRBJ1-2; D possibly corresponds to TRBD1 (6 bases). Trimming removed 2 bases at V and 4 bases at J, with 12 bases between. This CDR3 has 14 amino acids. CDR1 is SGHNT, CDR2 YYREEE, per germline (reference sequence). The CDR3 loop reads CASSFGQPSYGYTF. The CDR3 DNA follows: TGTGCCAGCAGCTTCGGACAGCCCAGCTATGGCTACACCTTC.

This rearrangement joins TRBV10-3 to TRBJ2-5; 8 nucleotides match TRBD1. This CDR3 has 15 residues. V gave up 3 bases and J gave up 5 bases; unmatched junction bases: 8. Germline values: CDR1 ENHRY, CDR2 SYGVKD. The CDR3 is CAISDRQGAGETQYF. The CDR3 DNA sequence: TGTGCCATCAGTGATCGTCAGGGGGCTGGGGAGACCCAGTACTTC.

This clonotype has a handful of counts. This chain joins TRBV7-2 and TRBJ1-6, with 10 bases lining up with TRBD1. This CDR3 comprises 16 residues. Germline V CDR1 and CDR2: SGHTA, FQGNSA. With V trimmed by 3 bases and J by 7 bases, 6 bases remained unmatched. CDR3 in DNA: TGTGCCAGCAGCTTCTATCCGGGACAGGGGAATTCACCCCTCCACTTT. This translates into CASSFYPGQGNSPLHF.

This clonotype was recorded many times. V and J are TRBV2 and TRBJ1-1; the D gene is possibly TRBD1 (6 bases). The CDR3 is 12 amino acids. Germline-derived CDR1 and CDR2 are SNHLY and FYNNEI. Trimming removed 4 bases at V and 6 bases at J, with 9 bases between. CDR3 sequence: CASSVSGAEAFF. CDR3 nucleotide sequence: TGTGCCAGCAGTGTATCAGGGGCTGAAGCTTTCTTT.